Below are 18 T cell receptor beta chains sequenced from a single sample in a study of blood T cell repertoires in COVID-19. Only in-frame clones appear in the TCRdb table, and some are missing; sequencing was by immunoSEQ multiplex PCR. The sample includes about 250,000 clones, 88% of them seen just once. What was sequenced was peripheral blood. Receptors originate from a woman younger than 45 with COVID-19, enrolled during active disease.

This clone has just a few counts. The chain is built from TRBV6-2 or TRBV6-3 and TRBJ2-1; TRBD2 matches at 10 bases. The CDR3 sequence is 15 residues long. V was clipped by 5 bases and J by 7 bases; unmatched bases: 8. Germline CDR1 is MNHEY and CDR2 is SVGEGT. CDR3 nucleotides: TGTGCCAGCAGTCACCCTAGCGGGAGTGTGAATGAGCAGTTCTTC. Amino acid sequence: CASSHPSGSVNEQFF.

This clone was seen a single time. This chain's CDR3 is CAWSEGVHTNGYTF. The CDR3 DNA is TGTGCCTGGAGCGAAGGGGTGCATACCAATGGCTACACCTTC. The chain links TRBV30 to TRBJ1-2, with D maybe TRBD1 (5 bases). The CDR3 loop spans 14 amino acids. Germline V gene lookup returns CDR1 GTSNPN and CDR2 SVGIG (reference sequence). Trimming took 3 bases from V and 6 from J, leaving 17 bases between them.

This clone was detected once. J is TRBJ2-5 and V is TRBV5-4, with 9 bases aligning to TRBD1. Germline assignment: CDR1 SGHNT and CDR2 YYREEE (reference sequence). V trimming: 4 bases; J trimming: 0 bases; junction bases outside the gene matches: 4. The CDR3 is 15 amino acids. CDR3 in DNA: TGTGCCAGCAGCCCGGACAGGGGCCACCAAGAGACCCAGTACTTC. This codes for CASSPDRGHQETQYF.

The chain is built from TRBV7-6 and TRBJ1-1, with TRBD1 identical over 8 bases. The CDR3 has 14 residues. The junction had 9 bases not matched to a gene; V was cut back by 1 base and J by 11 bases. Per germline, CDR1 SGHVS and CDR2 FNYEAQ. CDR3 sequence (DNA): TGTGCCAGCAGCTTAGGGACAGGGCACCGGGGGGCTTTCTTT. Its protein is CASSLGTGHRGAFF.

The chain combines TRBV6-2 or TRBV6-3 with TRBJ2-7, with 7 nucleotides matching TRBD2. The V and J ends lost 0 bases and 4 bases, in that order; junction bases with no gene match: 3. The CDR3 covers 14 residues. The germline CDR1 and CDR2 sequences are MNHEY and SVGEGT. The CDR3 reads CASSYSGGSYEQYV. The CDR3 DNA reads as TGTGCCAGCAGTTACTCGGGCGGGAGTTACGAGCAGTACGTC.

This rearrangement joins TRBV3-1 (or the pseudogene TRBV3-2) to TRBJ2-7; D possibly corresponds to TRBD2 (7 bases). The germline CDR1 and CDR2 sequences are LGHDT and YNNKEL (reference sequence). Deletions cut 1 base from V and 6 bases from J, with 22 bases between. The length of the CDR3 is 17 residues. This chain's CDR3 is CASSQGWGRELVCEQYV. CDR3 bases: TGTGCCAGCAGCCAAGGATGGGGGCGGGAGCTCGTCTGCGAGCAGTACGTC.

CDR3 sequence: CSVGQGADTQYF. The DNA of the CDR3 is TGCAGCGTGGGACAGGGGGCAGATACGCAGTATTTT. The chain couples TRBV29-1 to TRBJ2-3, with 11 bases matching TRBD1. The CDR3 sequence is 12 residues long. Trimming removed 6 bases from V and 4 bases from J; junction bases left unmatched: 0. The germline CDR1 and CDR2 sequences are SQVTM and ANQGSEA.

The V and J genes are TRBV6-5 and TRBJ2-7; D call uncertain. The CDR3 spans 13 residues. The germline V gene has CDR1 MNHEY and CDR2 SVGAGI. V was shortened by 2 bases and J by 8 bases, with 13 bases between the two germline ends. The CDR3 spells CASSYAADHQQYF. CDR3 sequence (DNA): TGTGCCAGCAGTTACGCGGCAGACCACCAGCAGTACTTC.

V and J are TRBV11-3 and TRBJ2-1; 7 positions match TRBD2. Per germline, CDR1 SGHNT and CDR2 YENEEA. CDR3 length: 14 residues. The J segment lost 7 bases and the V segment lost 3 bases, leaving 6 bases of the junction unmatched. The CDR3 DNA sequence: TGTGCCAGCAGCTTGGGTTTTAGCGGGAATGAGCAGTTCTTC. Its protein is CASSLGFSGNEQFF.

The chain recombines TRBV6-5 with TRBJ2-7; perhaps TRBD1 as D (5 bases). This CDR3 spans 15 amino acids. The germline CDR1 and CDR2 sequences are MNHEY and SVGAGI. Trimming pared 2 bases from V and 3 bases from J, leaving 14 bases between. CDR3 in DNA: TGTGCCAGCAGTTACCCAAAGGGGCAGGGCTACGAGCAGTACTTC. It is translated as CASSYPKGQGYEQYF.

J is TRBJ1-5 and V is TRBV19, with TRBD1 as a possible D gene (5 bases). The CDR3 loop spans 15 amino acids. Trimming left V 8 bases short and J 2 bases short, with 16 bases between. The germline V gene has CDR1 LNHDA and CDR2 SQIVND (reference sequence). The CDR3 sequence is CASQSGEGGNQPQHF. The CDR3 nucleotides are TGTGCCAGTCAGTCGGGGGAAGGGGGCAATCAGCCCCAGCATTTT.

The chain is built from TRBV5-5 and TRBJ2-5; TRBD2 is a possible D gene (5 bases). Deletions cut 0 bases from V and 2 bases from J, with 11 bases between. The germline V gene has CDR1 SGHKS and CDR2 YYEKEE (reference sequence). The CDR3 totals 15 residues. The CDR3 protein is CASSLAPAGQETQYF. The CDR3 coding sequence is TGTGCCAGCAGCTTGGCCCCCGCGGGTCAAGAGACCCAGTACTTC.

The rearrangement joins TRBV6-4 to TRBJ1-6; D not resolved. V gave up 1 base and J gave up 9 bases, with 16 bases separating them. Germline V gene lookup returns CDR1 MRHNA and CDR2 SNTAGT. The CDR3 runs 16 residues. As DNA, the CDR3 is TGTGCCAGCAGTGACTTCCTCCGGGGTAATTCTTCACCCCTCCACTTT. Translating gives CASSDFLRGNSSPLHF.

This clone turned up a few times. Written as DNA, the CDR3 is TGCGCCAGCAGCAGGGACAGTCCGATAGACGAGCAGTACTTC. It is translated as CASSRDSPIDEQYF. The chain recombines TRBV5-1 with TRBJ2-7, with 7 bases matching TRBD1. Trimming removed 4 bases from V and 5 bases from J; junction bases left unmatched: 9. Per the germline V gene, CDR1 is SGHRS and CDR2 is YFSETQ. The CDR3 has 14 residues.

The chain links TRBV4-1 to TRBJ2-2; 10 bases are shared with TRBD1. The length of the CDR3 is 17 residues. V shed 0 bases and J 2 bases; nucleotides not matched to a gene: 3. Germline V gene data show CDR1 as MGHRA and CDR2 as YSYEKL. This CDR3 reads CASSQETGGSNTGELFF. The CDR3 DNA is TGCGCCAGCAGCCAAGAGACAGGGGGCAGCAACACCGGGGAGCTGTTTTTT.

The chain joins TRBV19 to TRBJ1-2, with 10 bases aligning to TRBD1. Germline CDR1 LNHDA, CDR2 SQIVND (reference sequence). Germline trimming cut 9 bases from V and 6 bases from J; bases unmatched to any gene: 13. The CDR3 runs to 15 residues. The CDR3, as DNA: TGTGCCAGCCTTCCCTGGGTGACAGGGGGCAATGGCTACACCTTC. Translation: CASLPWVTGGNGYTF. Full variable domain (missing parts from reference TRBV19 and TRBJ1-2): DGGITQSPKYLFRKEGQNVTLSCEQNLNHDAMYWYRQDPGQGLRLIYYSQIVNDFQKGDIAEGYSVSREKKESFPLTVTSAQKNPTAFYLCASLPWVTGGNGYTFGSGTRLTVV.

The V gene is TRBV4-1, the J gene TRBJ1-5; D is ambiguous. Per the germline V gene, CDR1 is MGHRA and CDR2 is YSYEKL. Trimming took 0 bases from V and 6 from J, leaving 18 bases between them. The CDR3 is 17 residues long. CDR3 protein: CASSQDVRRARAQPQHF. The CDR3 bases are TGCGCCAGCAGCCAAGACGTCCGGCGGGCTCGGGCTCAGCCCCAGCATTTT.

A single count supports this clone. The chain is built from TRBV6-2 or TRBV6-3 and TRBJ1-2; no definite D call. Germline assignment: CDR1 MNHEY and CDR2 SVGEGT. This CDR3 spans 15 amino acids. Trimming took 2 bases from V and 1 from J, leaving 11 bases between them. CDR3 DNA: TGTGCCAGCAGTTACCCGAGGGCCGGTAACTATGGCTACACCTTC. It yields the protein CASSYPRAGNYGYTF.